This T cell receptor beta chain came from a study of cytomegalovirus exposure and HLA in healthy donors. Regarding the study as a whole: Presence/absence analysis assumed near-uniform sequencing depth across donors.

Germline assignment: CDR1 MNHNY and CDR2 SVGAGI (reference sequence). The CDR3 has 16 amino acids. The trim removed 2 bases at V and 6 bases at J, leaving 5 bases unmatched. Both 60 Vbeta primers and 13 Jbeta primers went into the PCR. Data came from immunoSEQ multiplex PCR; TCRdb stores just in-frame clones and leaves some out. This table lists about 160,000 clones. With respect to this clone: Its antigen is not identified.

This sequence was found in a woman aged 55-70 years in good health and CMV-seronegative. V is TRBV6-6 and J is TRBJ1-5; 12 bases agree with TRBD1. Sequencing was performed on PBMCs. The CDR3 nucleotides read TGTGCCAGCAGTTACATGGGGACAGGGGGCAGTCAGCCCCAGCATTTT. Encoded protein: CASSYMGTGGSQPQHF.